The TCR beta chain under discussion was sequenced for a study of radiotherapy plus CTLA-4 blockade in lung cancer. Study-level findings and limits: Tumor-derived TCR clones expanded in blood after radiotherapy plus ipilimumab.

Comments on this clone: The antigen is undetermined.

Data came from immunoSEQ multiplex PCR; TCRdb stores just in-frame clones and leaves some out. The table lists more than 90,000 clones, 70% to 90% of them singletons, with 4.9% in the top ten. The CDR3 runs 16 residues. Trimming took 4 bases from V and 5 from J, leaving 21 bases between them. Germline V CDR1 and CDR2: SGHRS, YFSETQ. This TCR came from a human donor with non-small cell lung cancer that progressed on radiotherapy plus ipilimumab. Sequenced material: peripheral blood, taken from a patient treated with radiotherapy plus ipilimumab. The chain is built from TRBV5-1 and TRBJ2-5; TRBD2 is a possible D gene (5 bases). CDR3 amino acids: CASSPQPGTGGETQYF. CDR3 DNA sequence: TGCGCCAGCAGCCCACAACCGGGAACCGGCGGGGAGACCCAGTACTTC.